This T cell receptor beta chain was recorded in a study of beta chain features in type 1 diabetes. General study findings and limits: Shorter TCRB CDR3s, moderately but significantly so, were found in Type 1 diabetes patients in all four CD4+ subsets.

The sample holds many counts of this clone. Its specificity is not known. Sequenced material consisted of expressed TCRB transcripts (all of the isolated RNA was reverse transcribed). TCRdb's table, derived via immunoSEQ multiplex PCR, lists solely in-frame clones and lacks some. The sample includes some 190,000 clones, around 8% of them seen just once. Input material: central memory CD4+ T cells from blood. The sequence derives from a woman between 40 and 55 years old with type 1 diabetes.

The DNA of the CDR3 is TGTGCCAGCAGTTTACCGGGGAAGCAGTTCTTC. Protein sequence: CASSLPGKQFF. The chain employs TRBV28 and TRBJ2-1; a weak D match, TRBD2 (5 bases). The CDR3 contains 11 residues. V lost 2 bases and J 11 bases, leaving 7 bases between the germline ends. CDR1 MDHEN and CDR2 SYDVKM come from the germline V gene.